A single sample is the source of the 25 T cell receptor beta chains below, sequenced in a study of blood T cells in healthy people across ages. Together with a sample-barcoded 5' primer, a J-beta primer mix was included in a second PCR lasting about 6 to 11 cycles. Each CDR3 protein is one row after TCRdb ran MiXCR on the 5' RACE reads. The sample has 780,000 or so distinct CDR3 sequences, 20% to 25% seen once; the top ten hold 3% to 4.5%. These same records also appear under a second study, on T cells of mothers and their children.

Material for sequencing was blood. The receptors stem from a boy younger than 18 in good health.

The chain is built from TRBV27 and TRBJ1-1; unclear D gene. Germline values: CDR1 MNHEY, CDR2 SMNVEV (reference sequence). Trimming pared 5 bases from V and 4 bases from J, leaving 20 bases between. CDR3 size: 16 residues. CDR3 in amino acids: CASSTISEGAGTEAFF. The CDR3 DNA reads as TGTGCCAGCAGTACAATCTCGGAGGGAGCCGGCACTGAAGCTTTCTTT.

The chain couples TRBV13 to TRBJ1-5; D gene ambiguous. The CDR3 length is 15 residues. Trimming removed 0 bases from V and 5 bases from J, with 11 bases in between. In germline, CDR1 is PRHDT, CDR2 FYEKMQ (reference sequence). The CDR3 is CASSLGGSNYQPQHF. In DNA form, the CDR3 reads TGTGCCAGCAGCTTAGGTGGGTCCAATTATCAGCCCCAGCATTTT.

The rearrangement uses TRBV7-2 and TRBJ2-7; D is uncertain. Germline loops: CDR1 SGHTA, CDR2 FQGNSA. V lost 6 bases and J 3 bases, leaving 12 bases between the germline ends. This CDR3 contains 13 residues. The CDR3 region is CASSFGPDYEQYF. CDR3 bases: TGTGCCAGCAGTTTTGGTCCGGACTACGAGCAGTACTTC.

V usage is TRBV11-1 and J usage is TRBJ2-5; 8 bases are a match to TRBD2. V lost 5 bases to trimming and J lost 2 bases; unmatched junction nucleotides: 7. This CDR3 has 15 amino acids. The germline V gene encodes CDR1 SGHAT and CDR2 FQDESV (reference sequence). The CDR3: CASSPRTSIQETQYF. The CDR3 DNA follows: TGTGCCAGCAGCCCGAGGACTAGCATACAAGAGACCCAGTACTTC.

The chain joins TRBV11-2 to TRBJ2-1, with D possibly TRBD1 on 5 matching bases. Germline V gene sequence: CDR1 SGHAT, CDR2 FQNNGV. The CDR3 is 15 residues long. V lost 4 bases and J 0 bases, leaving 10 bases between the germline ends. The CDR3: CASSWGSSSYNEQFF. In nucleotides, the CDR3 is TGTGCCAGCAGCTGGGGCTCGAGCTCCTACAATGAGCAGTTCTTC. The complete variable domain, with remaining parts taken from reference TRBV11-2 and TRBJ2-1, reads EAGVAQSPRYKIIEKRQSVAFWCNPISGHATLYWYQQILGQGPKLLIQFQNNGVVDDSQLPKDRFSAERLKGVDSTLKIQPAKLEDSAVYLCASSWGSSSYNEQFFGPGTRLTVL.

The CDR3 sequence: CASSYDSNLYTDTQYF. The DNA for the CDR3 is TGTGCCAGCAGCTACGACTCTAACCTATACACAGATACGCAGTATTTT. The gene calls are TRBV6-6 and TRBJ2-3; unclear D gene. There are 16 residues in the CDR3. V was shortened by 6 bases and J by 2 bases, with 18 bases between the two germline ends. Germline V CDR1 and CDR2: MNHNY, SVGAGI (reference sequence).

This clonotype was seen only a few times. The rearrangement uses TRBV20-1 and TRBJ2-1; a weak D match, TRBD1 (6 bases). This CDR3 is 17 amino acids long. With 1 base removed from V and 0 bases from J, the gap between germline ends came to 16 bases. In germline, CDR1 is DFQATT, CDR2 SNEGSKA (reference sequence). The CDR3 DNA sequence: TGCAGTGCTAGAGGGGACCGGGACACCTACTCCTACAATGAGCAGTTCTTC. Encoded protein: CSARGDRDTYSYNEQFF.

This clonotype came up a few times. V gene TRBV5-1 combines with J gene TRBJ2-4; D is possibly TRBD2 (5 bases). The length of the CDR3 is 14 residues. V was trimmed by 2 bases and J by 13 bases, leaving 19 bases between them. Looked up from germline, CDR1 is SGHRS and CDR2 is YFSETQ. CDR3 nucleotides: TGCGCCAGCAGCTTCGGGATGGAACGGGTTCGACAGTACTTC. This translates into CASSFGMERVRQYF.

The V and J genes are TRBV20-1 and TRBJ2-3; D is uncertain. Germline V gene sequence: CDR1 DFQATT, CDR2 SNEGSKA (reference sequence). This CDR3 comprises 14 residues. With 3 bases removed from V and 0 bases from J, the gap between germline ends came to 10 bases. For the CDR3, the DNA is TGCAGTGCTAGTCCCAGGTTCAGCACAGATACGCAGTATTTT. Encoded protein: CSASPRFSTDTQYF.

The J gene is TRBJ1-4, the V gene TRBV9; weak D call: TRBD1 (5 bases). Germline values: CDR1 SGDLS, CDR2 YYNGEE. V was cut by 3 bases and J by 6 bases, with 15 bases left in between. The CDR3 is 15 residues long. This CDR3 is CASSERDGKYEKLFF. DNA for the CDR3: TGTGCCAGCAGCGAACGGGACGGAAAATATGAAAAACTGTTTTTT.

This clonotype was seen many times. This chain joins TRBV4-3 and TRBJ1-4; D ambiguous. CDR3 length: 13 residues. Per germline, CDR1 LGHNA and CDR2 YSLEER. V shed 1 base and J shed 7 bases, with 7 bases lying between them. CDR3 protein: CASSQGGREKLFF. In DNA, the CDR3 is TGCGCCAGCAGCCAAGGCGGTCGTGAAAAACTGTTTTTT.

This clonotype was observed once. The chain employs TRBV6-5 and TRBJ2-5; possibly TRBD1 for D (8 bases). The J call is uncertain, as TRBJ2-1 better fits the DNA end. This CDR3 spans 11 amino acids. Germline-derived CDR1 and CDR2 are MNHEY and SVGAGI. The CDR3 coding sequence is TGTGCCAGCGCAAACAGGGGGGGGCAGTTCTTC. Amino acids: CASANRGGQFF.

This clonotype has a handful of counts. The CDR3 nucleotides are TGTGCCAGCAGCGCGCCTGGGACTAGCGGGGTTTCCTACGAGCAGTACTTC. Encoded protein: CASSAPGTSGVSYEQYF. The chain carries TRBV4-2 and TRBJ2-7, with TRBD2 identical over 13 bases. V lost 5 bases and J lost 1; bases outside the gene matches: 8. This CDR3 has 17 amino acids. Germline lookup yields CDR1 LGHNA and CDR2 YNFKEQ.

The chain uses TRBV29-1 and TRBJ2-2; D gene uncertain. Between the trimmed V and J ends, which lost 7 bases and 0 bases, there was a span of 12 bases. Germline loops: CDR1 SQVTM, CDR2 ANQGSEA. CDR3 length: 14 amino acids. Here the CDR3 DNA reads TGCAGCGGCGGCCAGACAACGAACACCGGGGAGCTGTTTTTT. Its translation is CSGGQTTNTGELFF.

The rearrangement uses TRBV12-3 or TRBV12-4 and TRBJ1-6, with 8 bases that match TRBD1. J was trimmed by 4 bases and V by 5 bases; bases with no gene match: 4. The CDR3 loop spans 15 amino acids. The CDR3 here is CASSPRTGYNSPLHF. The CDR3 nucleotides are TGTGCCAGCAGTCCCCGGACAGGGTATAATTCACCCCTCCACTTT.

The gene calls are TRBV4-3 and TRBJ2-7; 7 bases line up with TRBD2. Losses at the gene ends were 0 bases for V and 6 bases for J; bases not matched to a gene: 5. Germline V lookup: CDR1 LGHNA, CDR2 YSLEER. The length of the CDR3 is 14 residues. Written as DNA, the CDR3 is TGCGCCAGCAGCCAAGATTGGGGGGGGACCGAGCAGTACTTC. It encodes CASSQDWGGTEQYF.

This clonotype was picked up a small number of times. The chain has TRBV29-1 and TRBJ2-7; a weak D match, TRBD2 (6 bases). V was clipped by 4 bases and J by 0 bases, with 13 bases between them. CDR3 length: 14 amino acids. CDR1 is SQVTM, CDR2 ANQGSEA, per germline. CDR3: CSVVRGIHSYEQYF. The CDR3 bases are TGCAGCGTTGTCCGGGGGATCCACTCCTACGAGCAGTACTTC.

V usage is TRBV4-2 and J usage is TRBJ2-5; D gene ambiguous. The germline V and J ends were trimmed by 1 base and 5 bases, with 17 bases remaining between them. This CDR3 comprises 16 residues. The germline gives CDR1 LGHNA, CDR2 YNFKEQ. DNA of the CDR3: TGTGCCAGCAGCCAAGCCCAAATTAGTGTTAAGGAGACCCAGTACTTC. Protein: CASSQAQISVKETQYF.

The gene calls are TRBV29-1 and TRBJ2-5; a possible D gene is TRBD2 (5 bases). The last part of the DNA fits TRBJ2-1 better; the J call may be wrong. Germline values: CDR1 SQVTM, CDR2 ANQGSEA. The CDR3 contains 13 residues. The CDR3 loop reads CSVERLILSEQFF. DNA for the CDR3: TGCAGCGTTGAAAGACTAATCCTCAGTGAGCAGTTCTTC.

The genes are TRBV7-2 and TRBJ2-4, with 8 bases lining up with TRBD1. The CDR3 loop spans 14 amino acids. CDR1 is SGHTA, CDR2 FQGNSA, per germline. The V segment lost 4 bases and the J segment 9 bases; nucleotides outside the gene matches: 8. CDR3 coding DNA: TGTGCCAGCAGCTCGACAGGGGTTGCCGCCATTCAGTACTTC. Amino acids: CASSSTGVAAIQYF.

This clonotype turned up a few times. The V and J genes are TRBV28 and TRBJ2-7; 7 bases fit TRBD1. Trimming at V came to 6 bases and at J to 8 bases, leaving 13 bases not matched to a gene. CDR3 length: 14 amino acids. Looked up from germline, CDR1 is MDHEN and CDR2 is SYDVKM. CDR3 nucleotide sequence: TGTGCCAGCAGAAAACCCGGGACAGAAAGACAGCAGTACTTC. This translates into CASRKPGTERQQYF.

This clonotype was detected only a few times. This chain uses TRBV10-3 with TRBJ2-7; perhaps TRBD2 as D (6 bases). V gave up 0 bases and J gave up 0 bases, with 9 bases separating them. CDR3 length equals 15 residues. CDR1 is ENHRY and CDR2 is SYGVKD in the germline V gene. CDR3 in amino acids: CAISESRGSSYEQYF. The CDR3 nucleotides read TGTGCCATCAGTGAGTCTCGGGGGAGCTCCTACGAGCAGTACTTC.

The genes are TRBV5-5 and TRBJ2-1, with a possible D match to TRBD1 (6 bases). Deletions cut 1 base from V and 10 bases from J, with 9 bases between. Germline V gene sequence: CDR1 SGHKS, CDR2 YYEKEE (reference sequence). The CDR3 has 12 amino acids. CDR3 nucleotides: TGTGCCAGCAGCTTGTTTGGGGGCGAGCAGTTCTTC. This encodes CASSLFGGEQFF.

The V gene is TRBV5-6, the J gene TRBJ1-4; D remains unclear. The CDR3 spans 14 residues. Per germline, CDR1 SGHDT and CDR2 YYEEEE. The V and J ends lost 1 base and 4 bases respectively, with 8 bases between them. CDR3 coding DNA: TGTGCCAGCAGCTTGCTCGGTTATAATGAAAAACTGTTTTTT. This encodes CASSLLGYNEKLFF.

The sample holds many counts of this clonotype. This chain joins TRBV6-2 or TRBV6-3 and TRBJ2-3, with D possibly being TRBD2 (5 bases). CDR3 length equals 13 residues. Germline-derived CDR1 and CDR2 are MNHEY and SVGEGT. With 2 bases removed from V and 3 bases from J, the gap between germline ends came to 6 bases. CDR3 in DNA: TGTGCCAGCAGTTACAGGGAGACAGATACGCAGTATTTT. This gives the protein CASSYRETDTQYF.